The 5 T cell receptor beta chains below all came from one sample that was sequenced in a study of CD8 T cells in ankylosing spondylitis. Study-level results: A motif in TCR beta, a set of 8 or 9 highly homologous variants, appeared characteristic of ankylosing spondylitis blood.

TCRdb redid the calling of the 5' RACE reads with MiXCR, one entry per CDR3 protein. The table shows some 400,000 distinct CDR3 sequences, with around 20% occurring only once. For these receptors, no antigen is known. The material sequenced was blood, either unsorted or a sorted T cell fraction (not recorded which). The receptors come from a male donor with ankylosing spondylitis.

J is TRBJ2-2 and V is TRBV6-1; 10 bases map to TRBD2. J lost 5 bases, V lost 5 bases, and 8 bases had no gene match. Germline V gene lookup returns CDR1 MNHNS and CDR2 SASEGT. The CDR3 spans 16 residues. CDR3 DNA: TGTGCCAGCAGTACCCTAGCGGGAGTAGAGACCGGGGAGCTGTTTTTT. Translated, it gives CASSTLAGVETGELFF.

The chain is built from TRBV5-1 and TRBJ2-3, with 10 bases lining up with TRBD1. V lost 4 bases, J lost 5 bases, and 13 bases stayed unmatched. The CDR3 loop spans 17 amino acids. The germline CDR1 and CDR2 sequences are SGHRS and YFSETQ. This CDR3 reads CASSRGKTGGAEDTQYF. The CDR3 bases are TGCGCCAGCAGCAGGGGGAAGACAGGGGGCGCGGAAGATACGCAGTATTTT. Variable domain in full (rest from reference TRBV5-1 and TRBJ2-3): KAGVTQTPRYLIKTRGQQVTLSCSPISGHRSVSWYQQTPGQGLQFLFEYFSETQRNKGNFPGRFSGRQFSNSRSEMNVSTLELGDSALYLCASSRGKTGGAEDTQYFGPGTRLTVL.

There are a few counts of this clonotype. The rearrangement links TRBV3-1 to TRBJ1-5, with a weak D call TRBD1 (5 bases). The germline V gene encodes CDR1 LGHDT and CDR2 YNNKEL (reference sequence). V shed 3 bases and J shed 2 bases, with 8 bases lying between them. The CDR3 covers 14 residues. As DNA, the CDR3 is TGTGCCAGCAGCCAGGGACTGGGCAATCAGCCCCAGCATTTT. It translates to CASSQGLGNQPQHF.

This clonotype showed up many times. The gene calls are TRBV29-1 and TRBJ2-1; 11 nucleotides align to TRBD2. Germline CDR1 is SQVTM and CDR2 is ANQGSEA. J gave up 0 bases and V 6 bases, and 13 bases lay outside the gene matches. This CDR3 has 18 amino acids. Here the CDR3 reads CSVARVAGGKSSYNEQFF. The CDR3 coding sequence is TGCAGCGTCGCGCGGGTAGCGGGAGGGAAGAGCTCCTACAATGAGCAGTTCTTC.

This clonotype was seen a handful of times. The V call is TRBV12-3 or TRBV12-4, the J call TRBJ2-7, with 10 bases lining up with TRBD2. Trimming removed 5 bases from V and 3 bases from J; junction bases left unmatched: 7. The CDR3 is 15 residues long. The DNA of the CDR3 is TGTGCCAGCAGTCCGAGCGGGAGGGTTCACTACGAGCAGTACTTC. This sequence encodes CASSPSGRVHYEQYF.